A selection of T cell receptor beta chains follows, all from one sample in a study of EBV T-cell therapy then PD-1 blockade in nasopharyngeal carcinoma. Which antigens these TCRs recognize remains unknown. Assay: immunoSEQ multiplex PCR; the TCRdb copy retains only in-frame clones and omits some. The repertoire holds some 20,000 clones, with around 82% as singletons. Sequenced here: CD8+ T cells from blood, sampled at roughly day 61 from a patient whose treatment included autologous EBV-specific T cells and nivolumab. These receptors originate from a man aged 40-55 years with nasopharyngeal carcinoma. CDR3s include the opening cysteine and the closing phenylalanine or tryptophan. The D gene is left open where the match is weak. Size values are once, few and many counts, or a class for expanded clones, and some rows have none.

D gene: TRBD2; clone size: NA; CDR3 length: 15; V gene: TRBV5-4; J gene: TRBJ2-7; CDR3 DNA: TGTGCCAGCAGCTTAGGGACTAGCGGTTTCTACGAGCAGTACTTC; CDR3 protein: CASSLGTSGFYEQYF
D gene: NA; clone size: NA; CDR3 length: 12; V gene: TRBV9; J gene: TRBJ2-7; CDR3 DNA: TGTGCCAGCAGCGTAGACGTTGGCGAGCAGTACTTC; CDR3 protein: CASSVDVGEQYF
D gene: NA; clone size: NA; CDR3 length: 15; V gene: TRBV4-3; J gene: TRBJ1-2; CDR3 DNA: TGCGCCAGCAGCCAAGAGCAGGGAGAATCCTATGGCTACACCTTC; CDR3 protein: CASSQEQGESYGYTF
D gene: NA; clone size: NA; CDR3 length: 13; V gene: TRBV5-4; J gene: TRBJ1-1; CDR3 DNA: TGTGCCAGCAGAACTCGTGGGGACACTGAAGCTTTCTTT; CDR3 protein: CASRTRGDTEAFF
D gene: NA; clone size: once; CDR3 length: 15; V gene: TRBV25-1; J gene: TRBJ1-6; CDR3 DNA: TGTGCCAGCAGTGAGTTGCACTCCTATAATTCACCCCTCCACTTT; CDR3 protein: CASSELHSYNSPLHF
D gene: TRBD1; clone size: NA; CDR3 length: 13; V gene: TRBV9; J gene: TRBJ2-7; CDR3 DNA: TGTGCCAGCAGCCCGACAGGGGGCCCCGAGCAGTACTTC; CDR3 protein: CASSPTGGPEQYF
D gene: NA; clone size: NA; CDR3 length: 16; V gene: TRBV5-6; J gene: TRBJ1-3; CDR3 DNA: TGTGCCAGCAGCTTGGAGGGCCCCACGGATCGGGACACCATATATTTT; CDR3 protein: CASSLEGPTDRDTIYF
D gene: NA; clone size: NA; CDR3 length: 15; V gene: TRBV7-7; J gene: TRBJ2-3; CDR3 DNA: TGTGCCAGCAGCTCCACATTCCGGGGCACAGATACGCAGTATTTT; CDR3 protein: CASSSTFRGTDTQYF
D gene: TRBD1; clone size: NA; CDR3 length: 11; V gene: TRBV6-2/TRBV6-3; J gene: TRBJ1-2; CDR3 DNA: TGTGCCAGCAGTCTCGGGACAGGAACTACCTTC; CDR3 protein: CASSLGTGTTF
D gene: NA; clone size: NA; CDR3 length: 11; V gene: TRBV20-1; J gene: TRBJ2-1; CDR3 DNA: TGCATTCTCCCGTGGGGGCCAGAGCAGTTCTTC; CDR3 protein: CILPWGPEQFF
D gene: NA; clone size: NA; CDR3 length: 15; V gene: TRBV27; J gene: TRBJ2-5; CDR3 DNA: TGTGCCAGCAGCAAAGGACAAAATTTTATAGAGACCCAGTACTTC; CDR3 protein: CASSKGQNFIETQYF
D gene: TRBD1; clone size: once; CDR3 length: 17; V gene: TRBV7-4; J gene: TRBJ2-4; CDR3 DNA: TGTGCCAGCAGCTTCTCCCGGACAGGGCCACTACCTAACATTCAGTACTTC; CDR3 protein: CASSFSRTGPLPNIQYF
D gene: NA; clone size: NA; CDR3 length: 17; V gene: TRBV4-3; J gene: TRBJ2-2; CDR3 DNA: TGCGCCAGCAGCCAAGATTCCCCGGGTGCGAACACCGGGGAGCTGTTTTTT; CDR3 protein: CASSQDSPGANTGELFF
D gene: NA; clone size: NA; CDR3 length: 16; V gene: TRBV5-1; J gene: TRBJ2-4; CDR3 DNA: TGCGCCAGCAGCCCCGGGGTCGGGGAAGCCAAAAACATTCAGTACTTC; CDR3 protein: CASSPGVGEAKNIQYF
D gene: TRBD2; clone size: NA; CDR3 length: 16; V gene: TRBV13; J gene: TRBJ2-5; CDR3 DNA: TGTGCCAGCAGCCCGGCGACTAGCGGTACCCAAGAGACCCAGTACTTC; CDR3 protein: CASSPATSGTQETQYF
D gene: NA; clone size: NA; CDR3 length: 17; V gene: TRBV19; J gene: TRBJ1-5; CDR3 DNA: TGTGCCAGTAGTAGGGGGGAGGGTCAAAGGGGCAATCAGCCCCAGCATTTT; CDR3 protein: CASSRGEGQRGNQPQHF
D gene: TRBD2; clone size: medium-sized; CDR3 length: 15; V gene: TRBV6-1; J gene: TRBJ2-7; CDR3 DNA: TGTGCCAGCAGTGAAGGGACTAGCGGCTCCTACGAGCAGTACTTC; CDR3 protein: CASSEGTSGSYEQYF
D gene: NA; clone size: NA; CDR3 length: 14; V gene: TRBV7-9; J gene: TRBJ2-2; CDR3 DNA: TGTGCCAGCAGCTTAGTACTCAACACCGGGGAGCTGTTTTTT; CDR3 protein: CASSLVLNTGELFF
D gene: NA; clone size: NA; CDR3 length: 16; V gene: TRBV11-2; J gene: TRBJ1-1; CDR3 DNA: TGTGCCAGCAGCCCCGCTGGAGGGGGATTGAACACTGAAGCTTTCTTT; CDR3 protein: CASSPAGGGLNTEAFF
D gene: NA; clone size: once; CDR3 length: 12; V gene: TRBV2; J gene: TRBJ1-1; CDR3 DNA: TGCCTCAGCACCGTCATTAAGACTGAAGCTTTCTTT; CDR3 protein: CLSTVIKTEAFF
D gene: TRBD1; clone size: NA; CDR3 length: 15; V gene: TRBV2; J gene: TRBJ2-7; CDR3 DNA: TGTGCCAGCAGGGGATGGACAGGGGCCTTCTACGAGCAGTACTTC; CDR3 protein: CASRGWTGAFYEQYF
D gene: TRBD1; clone size: NA; CDR3 length: 15; V gene: TRBV29-1; J gene: TRBJ2-5; CDR3 DNA: TGCAGCGTTGAAGAGGGGACAGGGCACGCGGAGACCCAGTACTTC; CDR3 protein: CSVEEGTGHAETQYF
D gene: NA; clone size: NA; CDR3 length: 13; V gene: TRBV28; J gene: TRBJ1-2; CDR3 DNA: TGTGCCAGCAGTTTCGGGACAAGGCAGGGCTACACCTTC; CDR3 protein: CASSFGTRQGYTF
D gene: TRBD1; clone size: NA; CDR3 length: 16; V gene: TRBV4-3; J gene: TRBJ2-4; CDR3 DNA: TGCGCCAGCAGCCACCACCCGGCGGACAGGGGGAACATTCAGTACTTC; CDR3 protein: CASSHHPADRGNIQYF
D gene: NA; clone size: NA; CDR3 length: 14; V gene: TRBV2; J gene: TRBJ2-2; CDR3 DNA: TGTGCCAGCAGTGGACAGATCGACACCGGGGAGCTGTTTTTT; CDR3 protein: CASSGQIDTGELFF
D gene: NA; clone size: NA; CDR3 length: 13; V gene: TRBV6-5; J gene: TRBJ2-7; CDR3 DNA: TGTGCCAGCAGTTACTCGGGGACGAACGAGCAGTACTTC; CDR3 protein: CASSYSGTNEQYF
D gene: TRBD1; clone size: NA; CDR3 length: 15; V gene: TRBV6-4; J gene: TRBJ2-3; CDR3 DNA: TGTGCCAGCAGTGACGGGACAGGGGGCACAGATACGCAGTATTTT; CDR3 protein: CASSDGTGGTDTQYF